This T cell receptor (beta chain) was captured by sequencing in a study of blood T cell repertoires in COVID-19. Study as a whole: Researchers got acute and convalescent COVID-19 samples from the United States, Italy and Spain. From T cells, B-cell-depleted T cells, or PBMCs came the material, which was cDNA or gDNA.

In the original workflow: It was from reference gene primer amplification that nucleated cell counts were estimated. Sequencing used immunoSEQ multiplex PCR; TCRdb keeps in-frame clones, though not all of them. Clonal size and the V and J genes are those of that table, whereas D and trimming came from the DNA. The profile shows some 370,000 clones, roughly 86% of them singletons. Seattle cases were enrolled at active infection and followed longitudinally. Germline V gene sequence: CDR1 MNHEY, CDR2 SVGAGI. CDR3 size: 15 residues. V trimming: 8 bases; J trimming: 2 bases; junction bases outside the gene matches: 5.

The gene calls are TRBV6-5 and TRBJ2-6; 8 bases agree with TRBD1. This sequence was found in a woman aged 30 to 39 with COVID-19, enrolled during active disease. The sample consisted of peripheral blood. The CDR3 DNA is TGTGCCAGCGGGTCAGGGGGCGCTGGGGCCAACGTCCTGACTTTC. Protein product: CASGSGGAGANVLTF.